This T cell receptor beta chain was recovered during a study of blood T cell repertoires in COVID-19. At the level of the study: Some COVID-19 samples were acute and others convalescent; all came from the United States, Italy and Spain. T cells, B-cell-depleted T cells, or PBMCs provided the cDNA or gDNA that served as material.

This clone was seen a few times. The germline V gene has CDR1 MGHRA and CDR2 YSYEKL. This CDR3 spans 16 amino acids. With 4 bases clipped from V and 5 bases from J, the junction kept 9 bases outside the gene matches. In the original analysis: The authors estimated nucleated cell counts from reference gene primer amplification. Profiled with immunoSEQ multiplex PCR; TCRdb holds only in-frame clones, not every one. V and J calls and clone size are given by that table; D and trimming were obtained from the DNA. The table shows some 120,000 clones, with more than 75% occurring only once. The chain carries TRBV4-1 and TRBJ2-7, with 12 bases aligning to TRBD2. The TCR comes from a man between 50 and 59 years old with acute or convalescent COVID-19. The sample taken for sequencing was peripheral blood. The CDR3 spells CASSPLLAGGIHEQYF. The CDR3 DNA is TGCGCCAGCAGCCCCTTACTAGCGGGAGGTATTCACGAGCAGTACTTC.